The 2 T cell receptor beta chains below come from one sample, sequenced in a study of cytomegalovirus exposure and HLA in healthy donors. PCR was performed using 60 Vbeta and 13 Jbeta primers. Sequencing used immunoSEQ multiplex PCR; TCRdb keeps in-frame clones, though not all of them. The data show roughly 120,000 clones, 73% seen once. Specimen: PBMCs. The receptors originated from a man aged 40-55 years in good health and CMV-seronegative.

This chain joins TRBV29-1 and TRBJ1-2; D gene uncertain. Trimming took off 3 bases at V and 4 bases at J, with 12 bases between the two ends. From germline, CDR1 is SQVTM and CDR2 ANQGSEA. The CDR3 extends over 13 amino acids. CDR3 DNA sequence: TGCAGCGTTGAGAACACTGGGAGCTATGGCTACACCTTC. The encoded protein is CSVENTGSYGYTF.

J is TRBJ2-2 and V is TRBV7-9; TRBD1 aligns across 7 bases. The germline gives CDR1 SEHNR, CDR2 FQNEAQ (reference sequence). CDR3 length: 18 residues. J lost 0 bases, V lost 4 bases, and 11 bases had no gene match. The CDR3 bases are TGTGCCAGCAGCTCACGGGACAGAGTAAATTCGAACACCGGGGAGCTGTTTTTT. Residues: CASSSRDRVNSNTGELFF.